The sequence of this T cell receptor beta chain was determined in a study of post-analysis software for immune sequencing data. Broader study findings: There were five or six TRBV segments more frequent in patients than controls, and TRBV5-6, TRBV5-1 and TRBV20-1 were among them.

As for this clonotype: Its antigen is unidentified.

Every TCR beta cDNA library bore unique molecular identifiers. TCRdb reprocessed the PCR reads via MiXCR and lists one record per CDR3 protein. In the table there are roughly 600,000 distinct CDR3 sequences, roughly 45% of which are singletons. V shed 4 bases and J shed 3 bases, with 14 bases lying between them. Germline V CDR1 and CDR2: SGHRS, YFSETQ. CDR3 length equals 14 residues. The rearrangement links TRBV5-1 to TRBJ2-7; no clear D gene. The sequence was collected from a girl aged 5-17 years with multiple sclerosis. The sequencing input was blood. CDR3 nucleotides: TGCGCCAGCAGCCTCGGATTGGGCCTCTACGAGCAGTACTTC. This codes for CASSLGLGLYEQYF.